This entry lists 29 T cell receptor beta chains sequenced from one sample in a study of T cells in women clearing cervical HPV infection. Clones were sequenced by immunoSEQ multiplex PCR, and TCRdb holds only the in-frame ones, with some missing. The sample table includes about 35,000 clones. Sequencing was done on a sample of blood buffy coat. Receptor source: a woman aged 18-70 years with a cervical HPV16 infection that either progressed to CIN3+ or cleared (not recorded which).

On this clone: With the read ending 3 residues before the CDR3 end, the germline J gene is used to fill in that end. The V call is TRBV7-3, the J call TRBJ2-1, with TRBD2 matching 8 bases. The trim removed 5 bases at V and 7 bases at J, leaving 13 bases unmatched. Germline assignment: CDR1 SGHTA and CDR2 FQGTGA. This CDR3 region has 16 residues. The DNA read from the CDR3 is TGTGCCAGCAGCCCCTCTTTAGCGGGGACCGTAAATGAG. Residues: CASSPSLAGTVNE. The whole CDR3 protein is CASSPSLAGTVNEQFF.

As for this clone: The read ends 3 residues early relative to the CDR3; the germline J gene fills the gap. The V gene is TRBV29-1, the J gene TRBJ2-7, with unresolved D. The germline gives CDR1 SQVTM, CDR2 ANQGSEA. This CDR3 region has 15 residues. V was clipped by 2 bases and J by 6 bases, with 20 bases between them. This CDR3 is CSVESRLTLLLEQYF. CDR3 DNA (partial): TGCAGCGTTGAAAGCAGACTGACTCTCCTTCTCGAG.

Turning to this clone: The CDR3 extends 3 residues past the end of the read, so its final part is completed from the germline J gene. The chain is built from TRBV7-9 and TRBJ2-4; a weak D match, TRBD1 (5 bases). The CDR3 runs to 15 residues. Germline V gene data show CDR1 as SEHNR and CDR2 as FQNEAQ (reference sequence). The part of the CDR3 DNA that was read is TGTGCCAGCACAAACATGGACAAGGTTACCTATGGT. It specifies CASTNMDKVTYG. The full CDR3 protein reads CASTNMDKVTYGQYF.

As regards this clone: The CDR3 end is not reached by the read, which stops 3 residues before it; the germline J gene fills it in. This chain links TRBV20-1 with TRBJ2-1; TRBD2 matches 9 bases. The CDR3 has 14 amino acids. The germline V gene has CDR1 DFQATT and CDR2 SNEGSKA (reference sequence). V shed 0 bases and J 9 bases; nucleotides not matched to a gene: 6. The CDR3 DNA, read in part, is TGCAGTGCTAGAGATGGCGGGGGGGCCAGTGAG. Residues: CSARDGGGASE. The full-length CDR3 reads as CSARDGGGASEQFF.

Concerning this clone itself: The observed sequence ends 3 residues before the CDR3 terminus, with the missing tail filled in from the germline J gene. The chain employs TRBV13 and TRBJ2-7, with 13 bases that match TRBD2. CDR3 size: 16 residues. Germline CDR1 reads PRHDT; CDR2 reads FYEKMQ (reference sequence). Losses at the gene ends were 3 bases for V and 3 bases for J; bases not matched to a gene: 5. CDR3 DNA, as far as it was read: TGTGCCAGCAGCTTTGTAACTAGCGGGGGGGACTACGAG. Protein sequence: CASSFVTSGGDYE. The entire CDR3 protein is CASSFVTSGGDYEQYF.

This clone is labeled medium-sized (0.01 to 0.1%) based on frequency. The read ends 3 residues before the CDR3 terminus; that terminus is restored from the germline J gene. The chain has TRBV5-5 and TRBJ2-2; D is undetermined. Germline V gene data show CDR1 as SGHKS and CDR2 as YYEKEE (reference sequence). This CDR3 has 13 amino acids. Trimming shortened V by 2 bases and J by 7 bases, and 9 bases separated the two germline ends. Partial CDR3 DNA: TGTGCCAGCAGCTTTACCGGCGGCGGGGAG. Amino acid sequence: CASSFTGGGE. The CDR3 in its entirety is CASSFTGGGELFF.

About this clone itself: The sequence runs out 3 residues before the end of the CDR3; the remainder is reconstructed from the germline J gene. The rearrangement links TRBV5-1 to TRBJ1-1; the D gene is possibly TRBD1 (6 bases). The CDR3 totals 14 residues. In germline, CDR1 is SGHRS, CDR2 YFSETQ. The V end was cut by 0 bases, the J end by 2 bases, with 8 bases between. CDR3 amino acids: CASSLGTANTEAFF. CDR3 bases read: TGCGCCAGCAGCTTGGGGACAGCTAACACTGAA.

Regarding this clone: The read finishes 3 residues shy of the CDR3 end, and the germline J gene is used to complete it. The chain carries TRBV19 and TRBJ2-1; 8 bases agree with TRBD2. This CDR3 spans 15 amino acids. After removal of 5 bases from V and 5 bases from J, the junction contained 8 bases not matched to a gene. CDR1 is LNHDA and CDR2 is SQIVND in the germline V gene (reference sequence). The CDR3 sequence is CASSSSGGADNEQFF. Partial CDR3 DNA: TGTGCCAGTAGTTCTTCCGGGGGGGCGGACAATGAG.

With regard to this clone: The read terminates 3 residues ahead of where the CDR3 ends, so the germline J gene completes it. The J gene is TRBJ1-1, the V gene TRBV30; 8 bases match TRBD1. Per the germline V gene, CDR1 is GTSNPN and CDR2 is SVGIG (reference sequence). The CDR3 sequence is 14 residues long. CDR3 amino acids: CAWTTGDGQGGAFF. The sequenced part of the CDR3 DNA is TGTGCCTGGACCACAGGGGATGGACAGGGCGGA.

Partial CDR3 DNA: TGTGCCAGCAGCTTATCGGTAGCTGCCGGCGAC. It encodes CASSLSVAAGD. The entire CDR3 reads CASSLSVAAGDYTF. This chain connects TRBV7-9 to TRBJ1-2; D is ambiguous. From the germline J gene comes the end of the CDR3, since the read stops 3 residues before it. This CDR3 contains 14 residues. Germline CDR1 SEHNR, CDR2 FQNEAQ (reference sequence).

As regards this clone: With the read ending 3 residues before the CDR3 end, the germline J gene is used to fill in that end. The V gene is TRBV7-2, the J gene TRBJ2-5, with unresolved D. Germline CDR1 is SGHTA and CDR2 is FQGNSA. The CDR3 consists of 12 residues. V gave up 5 bases and J gave up 7 bases, with 11 bases separating them. The chain's CDR3 is CASSPSLGTQYF. CDR3 bases read: TGTGCCAGCAGCCCTTCCCTAGGGACC.

As for this clone: The missing CDR3 end, 3 residues past where the read stops, is filled in from the germline J gene. The rearrangement joins TRBV19 to TRBJ2-7; the match to TRBD1 covers 12 bases. Germline CDR1 is LNHDA and CDR2 is SQIVND (reference sequence). V was clipped by 2 bases and J by 5 bases; unmatched bases: 4. The CDR3 is 15 residues long. The CDR3 spells CASSITGTGGNEQYF. Incomplete CDR3 DNA: TGTGCCAGTAGTATAACTGGGACAGGGGGCAACGAG.

As concerns this clone: The read ends 3 residues early relative to the CDR3; the germline J gene fills the gap. The V and J genes are TRBV7-8 and TRBJ1-2; D is ambiguous. CDR1 SGHVS and CDR2 FQNEAQ come from the germline V gene. The CDR3 totals 12 residues. CDR3 in amino acids: CASSPEGLDYTF. The sequenced CDR3 bases are TGTGCCAGCAGTCCAGAGGGTCTCGAC.

As concerns this clone: The read stops 3 residues short of the end of the CDR3; the missing end is completed from the germline J gene. The rearrangement links TRBV7-9 to TRBJ2-3; tentatively, D is TRBD2 (6 bases). CDR1 is SEHNR, CDR2 FQNEAQ, per germline (reference sequence). Trimming removed 5 bases from V and 5 bases from J, with 11 bases in between. The CDR3 has 13 amino acids. Incomplete CDR3 DNA: TGTGCCAGCAGCGACGGGGGAATAGATACG. Translation gives CASSDGGIDT. The CDR3 as a whole reads CASSDGGIDTQYF.

With regard to this clone: The read gets to within 3 residues of the CDR3 end, and the germline J gene fills in the rest. The chain couples TRBV28 to TRBJ1-5; D call uncertain. V was shortened by 2 bases and J by 6 bases, with 5 bases between the two germline ends. Looked up from germline, CDR1 is MDHEN and CDR2 is SYDVKM. CDR3 length equals 12 residues. CDR3 sequence reads: CASSLQVQPQHF. Partial CDR3 DNA: TGTGCCAGCAGTTTACAGGTTCAGCCC. The entire variable domain, with the rest obtained from reference TRBV28 and TRBJ1-5, is as follows: DVKVTQSSRYLVKRTGEKVFLECVQDMDHENMFWYRQDPGLGLRLIYFSYDVKMKEKGDIPEGYSVSREKKERFSLILESASTNQTSMYLCASSLQVQPQHFGDGTRLSIL.

Remarks on this clone: The read halts 3 residues ahead of the CDR3 end, with the missing end drawn from the germline J gene. This chain connects TRBV19 to TRBJ2-7; D is possibly TRBD1 (6 bases). CDR1 and CDR2 from the germline V gene are LNHDA and SQIVND (reference sequence). V was cut by 6 bases and J by 4 bases, with 13 bases left in between. The CDR3 loop spans 13 amino acids. CDR3 protein: CASRGRDTYEQYF. CDR3 DNA, as far as it was read: TGTGCCAGTAGGGGCCGGGACACATACGAG.

On this clone: From the germline J gene comes the end of the CDR3, since the read stops 3 residues before it. This rearrangement joins TRBV6-1 to TRBJ2-7; maybe TRBD2 (7 bases). V was pared by 3 bases and J by 0 bases, with 9 bases between. The CDR3 has 14 residues. Germline CDR1 is MNHNS and CDR2 is SASEGT. The CDR3 spells CASSEAGASYEQYF. The covered CDR3 bases are TGTGCCAGCAGTGAGGCGGGGGCCTCCTACGAG.

Remarks on this clone: The CDR3 end lies 3 residues beyond the end of the read and is filled in from the germline J gene. The chain employs TRBV5-6 and TRBJ1-1; no definite D call. Germline V gives CDR1 SGHDT, CDR2 YYEEEE. V dropped 3 bases and J dropped 2 bases, with 8 bases sitting between them. This CDR3 comprises 13 residues. The sequenced CDR3 bases are TGTGCCAGCAGCTGGACTTCAAACACTGAA. Residues: CASSWTSNTE. The full-length CDR3 reads as CASSWTSNTEAFF.

On this clone itself: The read comes to an end 3 residues before the CDR3 does, leaving the germline J gene to fill in the end. The rearrangement links TRBV5-1 to TRBJ2-2, with a possible D match to TRBD2 (6 bases). The CDR3 runs to 15 residues. The germline V gene encodes CDR1 SGHRS and CDR2 YFSETQ. The sequenced part of the CDR3 DNA is TGCGCCAGCAGCTTGGCCGGGGACTCTAATGAAAAG. It translates to CASSLAGDSNEK. The full CDR3 sequence reads CASSLAGDSNEKLFF. The full variable domain, in which reference TRBV5-1 and TRBJ2-2 provide the parts outside the CDR3, is KAGVTQTPRYLIKTRGQQVTLSCSPISGHRSVSWYQQTPGQGLQFLFEYFSETQRNKGNFPGRFSGRQFSNSRSEMNVSTLELGDSALYLCASSLAGDSNEKLFFGEGSRLTVL.

On this clone: The CDR3 end falls 3 residues outside the read, so it is completed with the germline J gene. This chain links TRBV20-1 with TRBJ2-1; tentative D call: TRBD1 (6 bases). The germline V gene encodes CDR1 DFQATT and CDR2 SNEGSKA (reference sequence). This CDR3 comprises 14 residues. Trimming removed 5 bases from V and 4 bases from J, with 15 bases in between. This chain's CDR3 is CSAGRQVLYNEQFF. The sequenced CDR3 bases are TGCAGTGCTGGGAGACAGGTTCTATACAATGAG.

Notes on this clone: The read stops 3 residues short of the end of the CDR3; the missing end is completed from the germline J gene. The chain has TRBV29-1 and TRBJ2-3; 11 nucleotides line up with TRBD1. The CDR3 runs to 13 residues. The germline CDR1 and CDR2 sequences are SQVTM and ANQGSEA. The CDR3: CSVGTGGRETQYF. The DNA read from the CDR3 is TGCAGCGTGGGGACAGGGGGTCGAGAGACG.

CDR3 DNA, as far as it was read: TGCGCCAGCAGCTTCAGAGGTGAG. This gives the protein CASSFRGE. The whole CDR3 reads CASSFRGEQFF. The chain is built from TRBV5-1 and TRBJ2-1; no reliable D call. The read comes to an end 3 residues before the CDR3 does, leaving the germline J gene to fill in the end. This CDR3 has 11 amino acids. Germline CDR1 is SGHRS and CDR2 is YFSETQ. Deletions cut 2 bases from V and 9 bases from J, with 6 bases between.

On this clone itself: Read coverage stops 3 residues before the CDR3 terminus; the germline J gene supplies the remainder. The rearrangement joins TRBV20-1 to TRBJ2-7; D is possibly TRBD1 (6 bases). CDR1 and CDR2 (germline): DFQATT, SNEGSKA (reference sequence). The CDR3 sequence is 12 residues long. V was trimmed by 6 bases and J by 6 bases, leaving 15 bases between them. The sequenced CDR3 bases are TGCAGTGCCGACAGGAGCCCGGGCGAG. This gives the protein CSADRSPGE. The full CDR3 protein reads CSADRSPGEQYF.

Turning to this clone: The read finishes 3 residues shy of the CDR3 end, and the germline J gene is used to complete it. This chain joins TRBV7-3 and TRBJ2-5; 9 nucleotides line up with TRBD2. CDR1 and CDR2 from the germline V gene are SGHTA and FQGTGA. The CDR3 consists of 16 residues. CDR3 DNA (partial): TGTGCCAGCAGCTTAAGCGGGGGGGCCGGCACAGATACC. This encodes CASSLSGGAGTDT. The entire CDR3 is CASSLSGGAGTDTQYF.

As regards this clone: The read ends 3 residues early relative to the CDR3; the germline J gene fills the gap. The J gene is TRBJ2-5, the V gene TRBV5-1; 7 bases align to TRBD1. CDR1 SGHRS and CDR2 YFSETQ come from the germline V gene. The trim removed 1 base at V and 2 bases at J, leaving 5 bases unmatched. This CDR3 has 15 residues. The CDR3 region is CASSLMGQNQETQYF. The part of the CDR3 DNA that was read is TGCGCCAGCAGCTTGATGGGACAGAATCAAGAGACC.

In regard to this clone: The sequenced fragment ends 3 residues before the CDR3 boundary, so the rest is inferred from the germline J gene. The J gene is TRBJ2-3, the V gene TRBV19; 10 nucleotides agree with TRBD1. The germline V gene has CDR1 LNHDA and CDR2 SQIVND (reference sequence). Losses at the gene ends were 5 bases for V and 5 bases for J; bases not matched to a gene: 13. This CDR3 region has 17 residues. The chain's CDR3 is CASSPHRDRGTGDTQYF. The covered CDR3 bases are TGTGCCAGTAGTCCTCACCGGGACAGGGGCACGGGAGATACG.

To note about this clone: The read finishes 3 residues shy of the CDR3 end, and the germline J gene is used to complete it. This chain connects TRBV5-1 to TRBJ2-5; D is perhaps TRBD2 (5 bases). CDR3 length: 15 residues. Germline V CDR1 and CDR2: SGHRS, YFSETQ. V lost 6 bases, J lost 7 bases, and 22 bases lay in between. The chain's CDR3 is CASTPEGEAVSTQYF. The sequenced part of the CDR3 DNA is TGCGCCAGCACCCCCGAGGGTGAGGCTGTGTCGACC.

For this clone: From the germline J gene comes the end of the CDR3, since the read stops 3 residues before it. The rearrangement joins TRBV19 to TRBJ2-3; the match to TRBD1 covers 7 bases. Germline V gene data show CDR1 as LNHDA and CDR2 as SQIVND (reference sequence). V was pared by 7 bases and J by 1 base, with 5 bases of the junction left unmatched. This CDR3 has 14 amino acids. CDR3 sequence: CASTQDRGTDTQYF. The CDR3 DNA, read in part, is TGTGCCAGTACCCAAGACAGGGGCACAGATACG.

A remark on this clone: The CDR3 end lies 3 residues beyond the end of the read and is filled in from the germline J gene. The V call is TRBV7-3, the J call TRBJ1-1; no reliable D call. Trimming removed 5 bases from V and 0 bases from J, with 7 bases in between. The germline V gene has CDR1 SGHTA and CDR2 FQGTGA. The CDR3 sequence is 13 residues long. The sequenced part of the CDR3 DNA is TGTGCCAGCAGCGCGACATTGAACACTGAA. Its translation is CASSATLNTE. In full, the CDR3 is CASSATLNTEAFF.